The text below deals with one T cell receptor beta chain. No antigen is known for it. This entry belongs to a study of vaccination and CD4 T cells after COVID-19. For the study at large: As control conditions, cultures were given either a CEFX pool serving as positive control, an HIV-1 Nef pool, or no peptide at all.

As to treatment: approximately 10-day PBMC culture with coronavirus spike peptide pools or control peptides (ViraFEST assay). Positive PCR dates ranged from March to December 2020; these dates predated US Alpha, Beta and Delta variants. Each well held two million PBMCs in IL-2 (about 10 IU/ml) medium with roughly 9.2 ug/ml peptide pools. The CDR3 extends over 9 amino acids. Trimming pared 8 bases from V and 8 bases from J, leaving 4 bases between. Sequence data for DNA of cultured CD4+ T cells were generated by the Oncomine TCR Beta short-read assay. Once CD4+ T cells had been cultured, genomic DNA was extracted from them. TCRdb passed the PCR reads through MiXCR, listing each CDR3 protein once. Of approximately 9,300 distinct CDR3 sequences listed, roughly half are singletons.

Specimen: CD4+ T cells from blood, cultured in vitro. The rearrangement links TRBV23-1 to TRBJ1-3; D gene ambiguous. TRBV23-1 is noted as an ORF with a role that remains uncertain. The sequence came from a human donor who had recovered from COVID-19. This chain's CDR3 is CASHHTIYF. CDR3 nucleotides: TGCGCCAGCCACCACACCATATATTTT.